These 22 T cell receptor beta chains were all obtained from the same sample, sequenced in a study of blood T cell repertoires in COVID-19 (TCRdb year 2020). Library generation was performed with the immunoSEQ multiplex PCR assay. The table was pulled from immuneACCESS by TCRdb, which kept in-frame rearrangements only. Such tables lose some clones; where checked, under half of the loss comes from unresolved V genes, and the rest has no known cause. The sample table shows roughly 200,000 clones, and roughly 85% are seen once. The ten largest make up roughly 3% of the sample. The sequenced sample was peripheral blood. These receptors were obtained from a man in his 60s with acute or convalescent COVID-19.

This chain uses TRBV27 with TRBJ1-1; TRBD1 aligns across 7 bases. This CDR3 comprises 15 residues. Germline loops: CDR1 MNHEY, CDR2 SMNVEV (reference sequence). The V segment lost 5 bases and the J segment 0 bases; nucleotides outside the gene matches: 6. CDR3 DNA: TGTGCCAGCAGTCTAACAGGGGACATGAACACTGAAGCTTTCTTT. Its protein product is CASSLTGDMNTEAFF.

This clone was observed once. The chain is built from TRBV28 and TRBJ1-1; D is perhaps TRBD1 (5 bases). The CDR3 runs 14 residues. V was clipped by 5 bases and J by 8 bases, with 18 bases between them. The germline gives CDR1 MDHEN, CDR2 SYDVKM. The CDR3 reads CASSPSDSNWEAFF. The CDR3 DNA is TGTGCCAGCAGTCCCTCTGACAGCAACTGGGAAGCTTTCTTT.

This chain links TRBV29-1 with TRBJ1-5; tentative D call: TRBD1 (6 bases). Trimming pared 7 bases from V and 3 bases from J, leaving 10 bases between. Per germline, CDR1 SQVTM and CDR2 ANQGSEA. This CDR3 has 12 residues. Here the CDR3 DNA reads TGCAGCGGACAGGATGACAATCAGCCCCAGCATTTT. Translating gives CSGQDDNQPQHF.

The gene calls are TRBV2 and TRBJ1-1; 8 bases agree with TRBD1. The CDR3 is 14 residues long. J gave up 2 bases and V 5 bases, and 4 bases lay outside the gene matches. From germline, CDR1 is SNHLY and CDR2 FYNNEI. The CDR3 region has the DNA TGTGCCAGCAGTACTCAGGGGGCTAACACTGAAGCTTTCTTT. It is translated as CASSTQGANTEAFF.

This clone appeared a few times. The J gene is TRBJ2-3, the V gene TRBV27; D gene unclear. The CDR3 length is 15 residues. Trimming left V 4 bases short and J 5 bases short, with 16 bases between. The germline V gene encodes CDR1 MNHEY and CDR2 SMNVEV (reference sequence). This CDR3 is CASSSLGLELDTQYF. In DNA form, the CDR3 reads TGTGCCAGCAGTTCTCTAGGCTTAGAGCTAGATACGCAGTATTTT.

CDR3 sequence (DNA): TGCAGCGTCCTGGCAGGGTACGAGCAGTACTTC. Encoded protein: CSVLAGYEQYF. The V gene is TRBV29-1, the J gene TRBJ2-7; a weak D match, TRBD1 (5 bases). V lost 6 bases and J lost 4, with 10 bases in between. Germline V gives CDR1 SQVTM, CDR2 ANQGSEA. This CDR3 is 11 amino acids long.

The chain carries TRBV27 and TRBJ2-5, with 11 bases that match TRBD1. The CDR3 covers 15 residues. V shed 3 bases, J shed 5 bases, and the junction held 5 bases outside the gene matches. Germline CDR1 and CDR2: MNHEY and SMNVEV (reference sequence). The CDR3 coding sequence is TGTGCCAGCAGTTTTGGCGGGACAGGGGGGGAGACCCAGTACTTC. This sequence encodes CASSFGGTGGETQYF.

The V call is TRBV11-2, the J call TRBJ2-3; the match to TRBD2 covers 13 bases. Germline values: CDR1 SGHAT, CDR2 FQNNGV. The CDR3 spans 17 residues. Trimming took 4 bases from V and 2 from J; bases not matched to a gene: 6. The CDR3 protein is CASSSRTSGSITDTQYF. In DNA, the CDR3 is TGTGCCAGCAGCTCCAGGACTAGCGGGAGTATCACAGATACGCAGTATTTT.

The chain uses TRBV27 and TRBJ2-1; possibly TRBD2 for D (5 bases). The CDR3 runs to 13 residues. V lost 4 bases and J lost 8, with 12 bases in between. Germline values: CDR1 MNHEY, CDR2 SMNVEV (reference sequence). CDR3 nucleotides: TGTGCCAGCAGTTCAAGACCCGGGGATGAGCAGTTCTTC. Protein: CASSSRPGDEQFF.

The gene calls are TRBV19 and TRBJ2-3; unclear D gene. Trimming cost V 8 bases and J 2 bases, with 5 bases left between them. This CDR3 contains 11 residues. Germline V gene data show CDR1 as LNHDA and CDR2 as SQIVND (reference sequence). CDR3 amino acids: CASSITDTQYF. Here the CDR3 DNA reads TGTGCCAGTTCCATCACAGATACGCAGTATTTT.

J is TRBJ2-6 and V is TRBV11-2; TRBD2 matches 14 bases. The CDR3 runs to 19 residues. The trim removed 5 bases at V and 0 bases at J, leaving 6 bases unmatched. CDR1 is SGHAT and CDR2 is FQNNGV in the germline V gene. In DNA, the CDR3 is TGTGCCAGCAGCGGACTAGCGGGAGGCCCGAGCTCTGGGGCCAACGTCCTGACTTTC. It codes for CASSGLAGGPSSGANVLTF. Variable domain in full (rest from reference TRBV11-2 and TRBJ2-6): EAGVAQSPRYKIIEKRQSVAFWCNPISGHATLYWYQQILGQGPKLLIQFQNNGVVDDSQLPKDRFSAERLKGVDSTLKIQPAKLEDSAVYLCASSGLAGGPSSGANVLTFGAGSRLTVL.

The count of this clone is one. V usage is TRBV7-2 and J usage is TRBJ1-3; no clear D. Trimming removed 2 bases at V and 0 bases at J, with 8 bases between. CDR1 is SGHTA, CDR2 FQGNSA, per germline. CDR3 size: 15 residues. This CDR3 reads CASSLRPGSGNTIYF. The CDR3, as DNA: TGTGCCAGCAGCTTACGTCCGGGCTCTGGAAACACCATATATTTT. Full variable domain (rest looked up from reference TRBV7-2 and TRBJ1-3): GAGVSQSPSNKVTEKGKDVELRCDPISGHTALYWYRQSLGQGLEFLIYFQGNSAPDKSGLPSDRFSAERTGGSVSTLTIQRTQQEDSAVYLCASSLRPGSGNTIYFGEGSWLTVV.

The rearrangement joins TRBV7-9 to TRBJ2-7; TRBD2 matches at 8 bases. Germline values: CDR1 SEHNR, CDR2 FQNEAQ (reference sequence). With V trimmed by 1 base and J by 1 base, 6 bases remained unmatched. This CDR3 contains 16 residues. The DNA of the CDR3 is TGTGCCAGCAGCTTAGTAGCGGGACTTTTTTCCTACGAGCAGTACTTC. Translated: CASSLVAGLFSYEQYF.

The rearrangement joins TRBV18 to TRBJ2-7; 9 bases are shared with TRBD2. Per germline, CDR1 KGHSH and CDR2 LQKENI. This CDR3 region has 15 residues. Trimming at V came to 5 bases and at J to 0 bases, leaving 5 bases not matched to a gene. As DNA, the CDR3 is TGTGCCAGCTCAACCACTAGCGGGTTCTCCTACGAGCAGTACTTC. Protein product: CASSTTSGFSYEQYF.

The chain combines TRBV5-4 with TRBJ2-1; 7 bases match TRBD1. The V gene end was trimmed by 0 bases and the J gene end by 7 bases; junction bases not matched to a gene: 1. Looked up from germline, CDR1 is SGHNT and CDR2 is YYREEE (reference sequence). The CDR3 is made up of 13 amino acids. The CDR3 DNA reads TGTGCCAGCAGCTTGGGACAGGGAAATGAGCAGTTCTTC. It translates to CASSLGQGNEQFF.

The CDR3 is CATARKGAVIPHF. CDR3 nucleotide sequence: TGTGCCACCGCTCGGAAGGGGGCGGTAATTCCCCACTTT. V gene TRBV10-3 combines with J gene TRBJ1-6, with TRBD1 matching 7 bases. The CDR3 has 13 residues. Germline CDR1 reads ENHRY; CDR2 reads SYGVKD. Trimming at V came to 10 bases and at J to 18 bases, leaving 18 bases not matched to a gene.

This clone occurred once. This chain connects TRBV4-2 to TRBJ2-1; 12 nucleotides agree with TRBD2. The germline CDR1 and CDR2 sequences are LGHNA and YNFKEQ. The CDR3 is 15 amino acids. V was clipped by 4 bases and J by 6 bases; unmatched bases: 4. The CDR3 region has the DNA TGTGCCAGCAGCCGGACTAGCGGGGTTCCCAATGAGCAGTTCTTC. Translation: CASSRTSGVPNEQFF.

The V and J genes are TRBV7-9 and TRBJ2-3; D might be TRBD2 (6 bases). Germline values: CDR1 SEHNR, CDR2 FQNEAQ (reference sequence). V lost 3 bases and J lost 6, with 13 bases in between. This CDR3 is built from 14 residues. As DNA, the CDR3 is TGTGCCAGCAGCTTCCTAGCGATAGCGGATACGCAGTATTTT. Its translation is CASSFLAIADTQYF. The full variable domain, its missing parts supplied by reference TRBV7-9 and TRBJ2-3, is DTGVSQNPRHKITKRGQNVTFRCDPISEHNRLYWYRQTLGQGPEFLTYFQNEAQLEKSRLLSDRFSAERPKGSFSTLEIQRTEQGDSAMYLCASSFLAIADTQYFGPGTRLTVL.

The genes are TRBV28 and TRBJ1-2; D unclear. CDR3 length equals 13 residues. Germline V gene data show CDR1 as MDHEN and CDR2 as SYDVKM. Trimming shortened V by 5 bases and J by 2 bases, and 9 bases separated the two germline ends. CDR3 sequence: CASSISRNYGYTF. The CDR3 coding sequence is TGTGCCAGCAGTATTTCGAGAAACTATGGCTACACCTTC.

This rearrangement joins TRBV2 to TRBJ1-2; 11 bases fit TRBD1. From germline, CDR1 is SNHLY and CDR2 FYNNEI. This CDR3 spans 14 amino acids. Losses at the gene ends were 3 bases for V and 5 bases for J; bases not matched to a gene: 2. For the CDR3, the DNA is TGTGCCAGCAGTGAGGACAGGGGGCGGTATGGCTACACCTTC. This translates into CASSEDRGRYGYTF. Looking up the rest from reference TRBV2 and TRBJ1-2 gives the full variable domain: EPEVTQTPSHQVTQMGQEVILRCVPISNHLYFYWYRQILGQKVEFLVSFYNNEISEKSEIFDDQFSVERPDGSNFTLKIRSTKLEDSAMYFCASSEDRGRYGYTFGSGTRLTVV.

The gene calls are TRBV30 and TRBJ2-5; a possible D gene is TRBD1 (5 bases). V lost 8 bases to trimming and J lost 4 bases, with 14 bases between them. In germline, CDR1 is GTSNPN, CDR2 SVGIG (reference sequence). The CDR3 extends over 12 amino acids. This CDR3 is CAGRQGGETQYF. The CDR3 DNA follows: TGTGCCGGACGTCAGGGCGGAGAGACCCAGTACTTC.

This chain uses TRBV5-4 with TRBJ1-1; D ambiguous. This CDR3 contains 14 residues. Trimming removed 1 base from V and 1 base from J, with 8 bases in between. Germline CDR1 SGHNT, CDR2 YYREEE (reference sequence). DNA for the CDR3: TGTGCCAGCAGCTTGTTCCCAGGGAACACTGAAGCTTTCTTT. Amino acid sequence: CASSLFPGNTEAFF. Variable domain in full (rest from reference TRBV5-4 and TRBJ1-1): ETGVTQSPTHLIKTRGQQVTLRCSSQSGHNTVSWYQQALGQGPQFIFQYYREEENGRGNFPPRFSGLQFPNYSSELNVNALELDDSALYLCASSLFPGNTEAFFGQGTRLTVV.